Sequencing of this T cell receptor (beta chain) was carried out in a study of CD8+CD57+ T cells in acquired aplastic anemia (dated by TCRdb to between 2018 and 2020). Background on the whole study: A mean of around 3.2 ug of DNA, ranging from 0.2 to 27.4 ug, was extracted from sorted CD4+ and CD8+ cells. CD8+CD57+ expansion was defined as a frequency above the mean frequency observed in healthy subjects.

Patients chosen for sequencing had shown expansion of CD8+CD57+ cells by flow cytometry. Every patient had a diagnosis of severe acquired aplastic anemia based on International Study of Aplastic Anemia and Agranulocytosis and Camitta criteria. At the time blood was sampled, none of the patients had received any therapy. In this study, sorted CD4+ and CD8+ T cells from the blood of healthy subjects and of severe aplastic anemia patients had their TCR repertoires deep-sequenced. In the USA, patient enrollment took place under clinicaltrials.gov protocols 00001620, 01623167, 00001397, 00071045, 00081523 and 00961064. Ficoll-Paque density gradient centrifugation was used to isolate peripheral blood mononuclear cells. Before DNA was extracted, CD4+ and CD8+ T cells were sorted using either FACS or magnetic beads. TCR beta VDJ combination and CDR3 sequence profiling used genomic DNA as the template. An Illumina HiSeq 2000 was the platform used for TCR repertoire sequencing. In the paper's pipeline: TRBV/TRBJ rearrangement plots, CDR3 size and DJ length profiles, and Simpson's diversity index were used to assess repertoires. The most abundant DNA sequence in the deep sequencing data was defined as the immunodominant clone. CDR3 amino acid sequences were checked for sharing across subjects and were also compared against the VDJdb database and published repertoires. TCRdb ran its own pipeline on the public reads, namely fastp trimming at Q25 and MiXCR clone calling, and kept in-frame beta chains. Rows are combined by CDR3 protein, so each entry shows the most common genes and DNA. These V and J calls originate from TCRdb's pipeline instead of the authors' own analysis. In this sample the table shows around 430,000 distinct CDR3 sequences, about a third of which occur a single time. The ten biggest clones cover roughly 0.8% of the sample.

The full study reports these points: No significant difference in CD8+ Simpson's diversity was found between patients and healthy controls (P=0.060). Some 31 CD8+ CDR3 sequences were shared between patients and controls but appeared highly expressed in patients and within their immunodominant clones.

In its sample, this clonotype was seen many times. This clone's antigen is unknown. It has no much larger one-base neighbor in the sample; base qualities were not kept. V is pared back by 2 bases and J by 4 bases, with 9 bases lying between the germline termini. Counted from cysteine to phenylalanine, this CDR3 has 13 amino acids. Only the CDR3 region is kept as DNA, spanning 39 bases read in frame from base 1. Via the germline V gene (reference sequence), CDR1 is DFQATT and CDR2 SNEGSKA. The specimen sequenced was sorted CD4+, CD8+, or CD8+CD57+ T cells (not recorded which) from PBMCs. The rearrangement joined TRBV20-1 to TRBJ1-5; the D gene cannot be named for sure. The sequence was obtained from a human donor with aplastic anemia. In nucleotide form, the sequence is TGCAGTGCTAGATTGGGAGTAAATCAGCCCCAGCATTTT. Translated, it gives CSARLGVNQPQHF.